A single sample is the source of the 20 T cell receptor beta chains below, sequenced in a study of primary melanoma T cells and metastatic recurrence. Produced via immunoSEQ multiplex PCR; TCRdb's table is partial and in-frame only. Its clone listing holds about 39 clones. Sequenced sample: melanoma tumor tissue. These receptors all come from a human donor with melanoma.

V is TRBV28 and J is TRBJ1-5; 9 bases agree with TRBD1. V was pared by 5 bases and J by 3 bases, with 8 bases of the junction left unmatched. CDR3 size: 16 residues. Germline assignment: CDR1 MDHEN and CDR2 SYDVKM. The CDR3 loop is CASSTAGTGNNQPQHF. The DNA of the CDR3 is TGTGCCAGCAGTACAGCCGGGACAGGGAACAATCAGCCCCAGCATTTT.

This chain joins TRBV11-3 and TRBJ1-4, with D unclear. The CDR3 is 14 amino acids. The germline V and J ends were trimmed by 4 bases and 5 bases, with 11 bases remaining between them. The germline gives CDR1 SGHNT, CDR2 YENEEA. The CDR3 nucleotides are TGTGCCAGCAGCTCCGGACGGTTCAATGAAAAACTGTTTTTT. This codes for CASSSGRFNEKLFF.

There are a few counts of this clone. The chain recombines TRBV28 with TRBJ1-1; D gene ambiguous. The germline V gene has CDR1 MDHEN and CDR2 SYDVKM. Between the trimmed V and J ends, which lost 3 bases and 6 bases, there was a span of 8 bases. CDR3 length: 12 amino acids. This chain's CDR3 is CASSFGVAEAFF. CDR3 sequence (DNA): TGTGCCAGCAGTTTTGGGGTCGCTGAAGCTTTCTTT.

The chain carries TRBV6-8 and TRBJ1-3; D gene uncertain. Trimming pared 5 bases from V and 5 bases from J, leaving 13 bases between. The CDR3 consists of 14 residues. The germline CDR1 and CDR2 sequences are MNHGY and SAAAGT. This CDR3 reads CASSQWRNRNTIYF. Here the CDR3 DNA reads TGTGCCAGCAGTCAATGGAGAAACAGAAACACCATATATTTT.

CDR3 sequence reads: CASSPSVDHYEQYF. The CDR3 bases are TGTGCCAGCAGCCCCAGTGTCGACCACTACGAGCAGTACTTC. This sequence joins TRBV11-3 and TRBJ2-7, with D unresolved. Germline assignment: CDR1 SGHNT and CDR2 YENEEA. V lost 5 bases, J lost 3 bases, and 14 bases lay in between. The CDR3 length is 14 residues.

The chain couples TRBV6-8 to TRBJ2-5; D perhaps matches TRBD1 (6 bases). The CDR3 totals 12 residues. The germline V gene has CDR1 MNHGY and CDR2 SAAAGT. Trimming removed 7 bases at V and 2 bases at J, with 8 bases between. CDR3 in DNA: TGTGCCAGCACGGACAGTCAAGAGACCCAGTACTTC. Its protein is CASTDSQETQYF.

The chain joins TRBV19 to TRBJ2-1; TRBD2 matches at 10 bases. V shed 5 bases and J 8 bases; nucleotides not matched to a gene: 12. The germline gives CDR1 LNHDA, CDR2 SQIVND (reference sequence). The CDR3 contains 16 residues. The CDR3 nucleotides are TGTGCCAGTAGTTCGCCAAGCGGGAGGGCCGTCTATGAGCAGTTCTTC. It encodes CASSSPSGRAVYEQFF.

The chain carries TRBV18 and TRBJ2-1; 9 bases fit TRBD2. There are 15 residues in the CDR3. With 0 bases clipped from V and 5 bases from J, the junction kept 2 bases outside the gene matches. From germline, CDR1 is KGHSH and CDR2 LQKENI. The CDR3 sequence is CASSPPGLANNEQFF. In DNA form, the CDR3 reads TGTGCCAGCTCACCACCGGGACTAGCCAACAATGAGCAGTTCTTC.

The chain recombines TRBV6-8 with TRBJ1-2; 9 bases fit TRBD1. V lost 6 bases, J lost 4 bases, and 0 bases stayed unmatched. Germline assignment: CDR1 MNHGY and CDR2 SAAAGT. CDR3 size: 12 residues. The CDR3 sequence is CASRTGGYGYTF. The CDR3 DNA is TGTGCCAGCAGGACAGGGGGCTATGGCTACACCTTC.

This clone came up once. The V and J genes are TRBV28 and TRBJ2-7; 7 positions agree with TRBD2. The CDR3 extends over 16 amino acids. The germline V gene has CDR1 MDHEN and CDR2 SYDVKM. Losses at the gene ends were 6 bases for V and 5 bases for J; bases not matched to a gene: 16. CDR3 protein: CASSPPAGGRGNEQYF. The CDR3 region has the DNA TGTGCCAGCAGCCCTCCCGCGGGCGGGAGAGGGAACGAGCAGTACTTC.

This chain connects TRBV19 to TRBJ1-2; D may be TRBD1 (6 bases). The CDR3 loop spans 15 amino acids. In germline, CDR1 is LNHDA, CDR2 SQIVND (reference sequence). V was trimmed by 6 bases and J by 0 bases, leaving 14 bases between them. The CDR3 spells CASRGEQGANYGYTF. CDR3 in DNA: TGTGCCAGTAGGGGCGAACAGGGAGCTAACTATGGCTACACCTTC.

This clone was recorded only once. The chain employs TRBV6-8 and TRBJ2-5; 11 bases map to TRBD2. CDR3 size: 14 residues. The germline V gene has CDR1 MNHGY and CDR2 SAAAGT. Unmatched junction bases numbered 2, after V lost 6 bases and J lost 2 bases. The CDR3 is CASRGLAEQETQYF. CDR3 nucleotides: TGTGCCAGCAGGGGACTAGCGGAGCAAGAGACCCAGTACTTC.

The chain combines TRBV1 with TRBJ1-1. TRBV1 is a pseudogene. The CDR3 runs 14 residues. The CDR3 DNA sequence: TGCGCCAGCAGCCCTCGGGGGCCAGGGACTGAAGCTTTCTTT. It specifies CASSPRGPGTEAFF.

CDR3 amino acids: CASSRPTSSGANVLTF. CDR3 bases: TGTGCCAGCAGCCGCCCCACATCCTCTGGGGCCAACGTCCTGACTTTC. The V call is TRBV11-3, the J call TRBJ2-6; D is ambiguous. The CDR3 is made up of 16 amino acids. Trimming removed 5 bases from V and 0 bases from J, with 11 bases in between. Germline loops: CDR1 SGHNT, CDR2 YENEEA.

The rearrangement joins TRBV9 to TRBJ2-1, with 10 bases aligning to TRBD2. Losses at the gene ends were 4 bases for V and 3 bases for J; bases not matched to a gene: 7. Germline V lookup: CDR1 SGDLS, CDR2 YYNGEE. There are 16 residues in the CDR3. In DNA, the CDR3 is TGTGCCAGCAGCTTTTCTAGCGGGAGCAGCTACAATGAGCAGTTCTTC. Amino acids: CASSFSSGSSYNEQFF.

The rearrangement links TRBV15 to TRBJ1-1; perhaps TRBD1 as D (5 bases). The CDR3 loop spans 17 amino acids. Germline CDR1 reads LNHNV; CDR2 reads YYDKDF (reference sequence). The V end lost 3 bases, the J end lost 1 base, and 18 bases lay between the germline ends. The chain's CDR3 is CATSSQGGDRGNTEAFF. The CDR3, as DNA: TGTGCCACCAGCAGTCAGGGTGGGGACCGGGGGAACACTGAAGCTTTCTTT.

This clone was found once. The chain joins TRBV6-1 to TRBJ1-2; 11 bases agree with TRBD1. Germline trimming cut 0 bases from V and 4 bases from J; bases unmatched to any gene: 1. Germline assignment: CDR1 MNHNS and CDR2 SASEGT. The CDR3 has 15 amino acids. The CDR3 protein is CASSEAGTGGYGYTF. The CDR3 DNA follows: TGTGCCAGCAGTGAAGCCGGGACAGGGGGCTATGGCTACACCTTC.

This chain links TRBV19 with TRBJ2-7; 8 bases agree with TRBD2. The V gene end was trimmed by 3 bases and the J gene end by 0 bases; junction bases not matched to a gene: 10. CDR1 is LNHDA, CDR2 SQIVND, per germline (reference sequence). CDR3 length: 17 amino acids. This chain's CDR3 is CASSISASGHSSYEQYF. In DNA form, the CDR3 reads TGTGCCAGTAGTATCTCCGCTAGCGGGCATAGCTCCTACGAGCAGTACTTC.

The chain couples TRBV6-8 to TRBJ1-3; the D gene is possibly TRBD1 (6 bases). V gave up 0 bases and J gave up 0 bases, with 15 bases separating them. This CDR3 has 18 amino acids. Germline CDR1 MNHGY, CDR2 SAAAGT. CDR3 nucleotide sequence: TGTGCCAGCAGTTACTCGGCCAGGGGAAGGGGCTCTGGAAACACCATATATTTT. It is translated as CASSYSARGRGSGNTIYF.

The J gene is TRBJ2-6, the V gene TRBV11-3; D is ambiguous. Trimming pared 5 bases from V and 0 bases from J, leaving 14 bases between. CDR3 length equals 17 residues. Germline-derived CDR1 and CDR2 are SGHNT and YENEEA. CDR3 DNA: TGTGCCAGCAGCGCCATTTTGGGGTACTCTGGGGCCAACGTCCTGACTTTC. Residues: CASSAILGYSGANVLTF.